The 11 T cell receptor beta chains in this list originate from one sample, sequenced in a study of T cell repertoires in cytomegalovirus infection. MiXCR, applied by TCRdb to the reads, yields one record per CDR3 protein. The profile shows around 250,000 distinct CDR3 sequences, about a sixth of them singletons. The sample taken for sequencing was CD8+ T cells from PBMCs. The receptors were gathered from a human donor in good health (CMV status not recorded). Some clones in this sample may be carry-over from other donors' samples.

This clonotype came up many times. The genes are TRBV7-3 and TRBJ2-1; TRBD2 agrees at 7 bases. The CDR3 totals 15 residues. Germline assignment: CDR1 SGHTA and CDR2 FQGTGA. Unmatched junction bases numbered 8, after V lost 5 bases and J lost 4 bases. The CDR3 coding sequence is TGTGCCAGCAGCCCCTCAAGCGGGGAGTACAATGAGCAGTTCTTC. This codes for CASSPSSGEYNEQFF.

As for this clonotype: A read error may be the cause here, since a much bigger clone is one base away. CDR3 nucleotides: TGCAGTGCTCGAGACCATAGACTAGCGGGGGGGCAATACAAGCAGTACTTC. Protein: CSARDHRLAGGQYKQYF. This sequence joins TRBV20-1 and TRBJ2-7, with TRBD2 matching 14 bases. There are 17 residues in the CDR3. Germline V CDR1 and CDR2: DFQATT, SNEGSKA (reference sequence).

The CDR3 DNA sequence: TGCGCCAGCAGCCAAGATGATGGGGGAACCTACGAGCAGTACTTC. It codes for CASSQDDGGTYEQYF. The chain links TRBV4-1 to TRBJ2-7, with D perhaps TRBD1 or TRBD2 (5 bases each). The V end was cut by 0 bases, the J end by 2 bases, with 11 bases between. The CDR3 spans 15 residues. Germline CDR1 is MGHRA and CDR2 is YSYEKL.

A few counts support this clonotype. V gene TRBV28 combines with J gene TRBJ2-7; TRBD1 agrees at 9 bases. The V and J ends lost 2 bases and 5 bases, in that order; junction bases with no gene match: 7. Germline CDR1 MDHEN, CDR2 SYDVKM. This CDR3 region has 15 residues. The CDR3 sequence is CASSLRTGVVHEQYF. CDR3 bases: TGTGCCAGCAGTTTACGGACAGGGGTTGTTCACGAGCAGTACTTC.

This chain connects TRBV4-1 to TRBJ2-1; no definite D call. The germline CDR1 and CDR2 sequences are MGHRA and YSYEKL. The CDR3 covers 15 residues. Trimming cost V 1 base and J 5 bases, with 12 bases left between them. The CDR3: CASSQGLPQNNEQFF. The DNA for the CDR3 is TGCGCCAGCAGCCAAGGTCTACCGCAAAACAATGAGCAGTTCTTC.

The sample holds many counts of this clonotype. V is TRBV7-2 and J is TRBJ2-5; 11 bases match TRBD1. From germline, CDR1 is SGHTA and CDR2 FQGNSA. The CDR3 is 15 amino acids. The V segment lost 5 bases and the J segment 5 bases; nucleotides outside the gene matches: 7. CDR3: CASSPWTGGDETQYF. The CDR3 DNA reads TGTGCCAGCAGCCCCTGGACAGGGGGCGACGAGACCCAGTACTTC. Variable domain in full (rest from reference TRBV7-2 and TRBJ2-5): GAGVSQSPSNKVTEKGKDVELRCDPISGHTALYWYRQSLGQGLEFLIYFQGNSAPDKSGLPSDRFSAERTGGSVSTLTIQRTQQEDSAVYLCASSPWTGGDETQYFGPGTRLLVL.

The CDR3 reads CSANTGTSPLSSYNEQFF. The CDR3 bases are TGCAGTGCGAATACCGGGACTAGCCCTCTTAGCTCCTACAATGAGCAGTTCTTC. The rearrangement joins TRBV20-1 to TRBJ2-1; 9 bases map to TRBD2. With 6 bases clipped from V and 0 bases from J, the junction kept 15 bases outside the gene matches. The length of the CDR3 is 18 residues. Germline CDR1 is DFQATT and CDR2 is SNEGSKA (reference sequence).

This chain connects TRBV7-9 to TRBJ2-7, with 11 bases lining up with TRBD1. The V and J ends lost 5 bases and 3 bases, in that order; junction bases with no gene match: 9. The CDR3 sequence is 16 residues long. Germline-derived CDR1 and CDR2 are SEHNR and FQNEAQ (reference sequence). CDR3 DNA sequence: TGTGCCAGCAGCCCCACCCGGGACAGGGGGTTCTACGAGCAGTACTTC. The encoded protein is CASSPTRDRGFYEQYF.

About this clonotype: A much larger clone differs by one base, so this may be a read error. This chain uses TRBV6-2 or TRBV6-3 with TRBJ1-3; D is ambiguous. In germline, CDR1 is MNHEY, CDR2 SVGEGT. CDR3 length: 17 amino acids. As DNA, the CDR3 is TGTGCCAGCAGTACCTTACCGCCTCTGAGATCTGGAAGCACCATATATTTT. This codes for CASSTLPPLRSGSTIYF.

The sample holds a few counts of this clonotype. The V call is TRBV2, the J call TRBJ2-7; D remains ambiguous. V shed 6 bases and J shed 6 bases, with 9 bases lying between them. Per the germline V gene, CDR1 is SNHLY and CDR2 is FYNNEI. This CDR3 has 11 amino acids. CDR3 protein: CASRFHFEQYF. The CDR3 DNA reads TGTGCCAGCAGATTCCACTTCGAGCAGTACTTC.

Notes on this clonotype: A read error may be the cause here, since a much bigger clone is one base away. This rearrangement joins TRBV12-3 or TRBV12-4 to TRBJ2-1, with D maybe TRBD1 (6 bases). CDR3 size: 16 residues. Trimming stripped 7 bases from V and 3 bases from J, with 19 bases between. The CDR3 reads CASNRQGSHRYNEQFF. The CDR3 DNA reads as TGTGCCAGCAATCGTCAGGGGTCCCATCGCTACAATGAGCAGTTCTTC.